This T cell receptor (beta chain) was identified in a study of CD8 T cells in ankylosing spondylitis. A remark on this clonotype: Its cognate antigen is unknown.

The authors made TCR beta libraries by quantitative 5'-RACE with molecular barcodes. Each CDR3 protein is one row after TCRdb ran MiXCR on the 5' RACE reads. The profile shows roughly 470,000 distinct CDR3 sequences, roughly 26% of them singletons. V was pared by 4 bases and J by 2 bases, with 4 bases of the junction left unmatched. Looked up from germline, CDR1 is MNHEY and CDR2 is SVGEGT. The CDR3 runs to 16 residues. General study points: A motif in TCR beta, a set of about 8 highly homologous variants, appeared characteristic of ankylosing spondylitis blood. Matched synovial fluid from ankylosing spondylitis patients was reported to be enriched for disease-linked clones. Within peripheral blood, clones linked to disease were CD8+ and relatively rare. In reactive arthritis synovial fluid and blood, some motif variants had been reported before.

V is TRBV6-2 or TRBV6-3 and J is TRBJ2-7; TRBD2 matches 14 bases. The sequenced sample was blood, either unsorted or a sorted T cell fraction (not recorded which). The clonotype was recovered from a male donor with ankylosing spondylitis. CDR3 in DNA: TGTGCCAGCAGTTGGACTAGCGGGAGGCGGACCTACGAGCAGTACTTC. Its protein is CASSWTSGRRTYEQYF.